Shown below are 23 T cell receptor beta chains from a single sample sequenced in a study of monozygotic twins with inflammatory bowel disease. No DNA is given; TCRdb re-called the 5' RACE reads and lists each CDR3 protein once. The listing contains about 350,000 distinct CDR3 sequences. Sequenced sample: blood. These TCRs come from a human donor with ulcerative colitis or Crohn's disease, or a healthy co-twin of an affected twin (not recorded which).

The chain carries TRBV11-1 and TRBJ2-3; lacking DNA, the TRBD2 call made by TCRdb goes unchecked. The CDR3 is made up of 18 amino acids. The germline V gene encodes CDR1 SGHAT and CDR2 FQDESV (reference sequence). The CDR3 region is CASSLDEGLAASTDTQYF. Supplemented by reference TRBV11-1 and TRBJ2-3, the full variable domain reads EAEVAQSPRYKITEKSQAVAFWCDPISGHATLYWYRQILGQGPELLVQFQDESVVDDSQLPKDRFSAERLKGVDSTLKIQPAELGDSAMYLCASSLDEGLAASTDTQYFGPGTRLTVL.

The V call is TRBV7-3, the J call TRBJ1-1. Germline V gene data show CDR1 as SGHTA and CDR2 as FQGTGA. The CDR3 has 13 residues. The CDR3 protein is CASSLTHDTEAFF.

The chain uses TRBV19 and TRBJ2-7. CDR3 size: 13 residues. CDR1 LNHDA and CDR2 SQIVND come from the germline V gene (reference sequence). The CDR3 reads CASSERIDGEQYF.

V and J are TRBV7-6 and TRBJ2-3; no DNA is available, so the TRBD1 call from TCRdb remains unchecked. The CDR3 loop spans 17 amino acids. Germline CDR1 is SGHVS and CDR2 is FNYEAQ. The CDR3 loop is CASSPGGRGGHADTQYF.

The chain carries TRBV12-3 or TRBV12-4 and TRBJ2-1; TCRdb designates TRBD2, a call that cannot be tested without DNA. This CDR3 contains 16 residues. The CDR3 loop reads CASSPIGGGNYNEQFF.

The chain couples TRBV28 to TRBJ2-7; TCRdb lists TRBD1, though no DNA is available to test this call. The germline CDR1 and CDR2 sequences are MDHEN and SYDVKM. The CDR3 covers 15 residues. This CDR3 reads CASRPRDRGTYEQYF.

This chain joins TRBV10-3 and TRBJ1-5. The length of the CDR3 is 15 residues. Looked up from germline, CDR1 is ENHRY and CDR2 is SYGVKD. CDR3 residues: CAISALESGNQPQHF.

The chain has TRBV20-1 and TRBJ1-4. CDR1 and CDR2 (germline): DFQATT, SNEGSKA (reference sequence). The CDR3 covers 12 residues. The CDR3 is CSADATNEKLFF.

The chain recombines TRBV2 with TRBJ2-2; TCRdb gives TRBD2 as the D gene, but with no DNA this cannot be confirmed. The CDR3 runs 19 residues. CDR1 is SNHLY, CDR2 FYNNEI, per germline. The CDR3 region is CATLASRSLGGTNTGELFF.

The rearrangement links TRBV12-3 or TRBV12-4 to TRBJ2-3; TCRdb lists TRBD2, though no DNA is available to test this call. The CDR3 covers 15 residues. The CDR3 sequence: CASSPGLFPTDTQYF.

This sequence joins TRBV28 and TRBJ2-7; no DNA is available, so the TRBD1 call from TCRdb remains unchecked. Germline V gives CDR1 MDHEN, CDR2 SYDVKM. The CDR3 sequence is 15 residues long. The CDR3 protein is CASPPRTGGVHEQYF.

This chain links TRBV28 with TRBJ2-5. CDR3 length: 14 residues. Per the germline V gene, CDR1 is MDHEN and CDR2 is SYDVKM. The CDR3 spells CASSKSGSWETQYF.

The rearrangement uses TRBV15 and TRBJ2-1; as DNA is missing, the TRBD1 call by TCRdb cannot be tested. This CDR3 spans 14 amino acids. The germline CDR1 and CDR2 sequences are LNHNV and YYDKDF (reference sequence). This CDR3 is CATSRDWGVNEQFF.

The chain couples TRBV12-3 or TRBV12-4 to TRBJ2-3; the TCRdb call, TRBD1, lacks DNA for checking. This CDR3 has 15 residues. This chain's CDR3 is CASGSGTGLSDTQYF.

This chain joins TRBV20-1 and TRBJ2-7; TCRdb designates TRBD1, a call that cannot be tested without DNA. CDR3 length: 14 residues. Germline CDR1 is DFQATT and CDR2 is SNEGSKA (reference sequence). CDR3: CSASPQVGWYEQYF.

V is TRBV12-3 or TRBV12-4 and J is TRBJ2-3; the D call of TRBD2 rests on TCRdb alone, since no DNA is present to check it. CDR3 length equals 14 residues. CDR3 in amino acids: CASSPGGSSDTQYF.

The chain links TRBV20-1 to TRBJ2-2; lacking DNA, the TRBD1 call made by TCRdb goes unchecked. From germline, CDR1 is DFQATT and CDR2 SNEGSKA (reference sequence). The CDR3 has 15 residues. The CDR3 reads CSADRGQLSTGELFF.

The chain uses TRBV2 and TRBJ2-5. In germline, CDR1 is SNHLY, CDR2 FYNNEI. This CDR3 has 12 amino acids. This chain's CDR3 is CASSVTRETQYF.

CDR3 sequence reads: CASSLPITRSANYEQYF. The V gene is TRBV7-2, the J gene TRBJ2-7; the D gene TCRdb calls, TRBD2, cannot be checked with no DNA. CDR1 is SGHTA and CDR2 is FQGNSA in the germline V gene. CDR3 size: 17 residues. Full variable domain (rest looked up from reference TRBV7-2 and TRBJ2-7): GAGVSQSPSNKVTEKGKDVELRCDPISGHTALYWYRQSLGQGLEFLIYFQGNSAPDKSGLPSDRFSAERTGGSVSTLTIQRTQQEDSAVYLCASSLPITRSANYEQYFGPGTRLTVT.

CDR3 sequence: CASSLGGAGYTF. The chain joins TRBV12-3 or TRBV12-4 to TRBJ1-2; the D call of TRBD1 rests on TCRdb alone, since no DNA is present to check it. The CDR3 consists of 12 residues.

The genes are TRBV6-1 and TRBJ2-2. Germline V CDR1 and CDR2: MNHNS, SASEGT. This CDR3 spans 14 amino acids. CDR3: CASSVRSNTGELFF.

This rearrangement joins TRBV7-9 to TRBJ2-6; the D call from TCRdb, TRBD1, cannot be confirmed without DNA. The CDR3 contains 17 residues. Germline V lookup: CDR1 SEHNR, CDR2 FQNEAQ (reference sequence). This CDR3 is CASTPLAGNSGANVLTF.

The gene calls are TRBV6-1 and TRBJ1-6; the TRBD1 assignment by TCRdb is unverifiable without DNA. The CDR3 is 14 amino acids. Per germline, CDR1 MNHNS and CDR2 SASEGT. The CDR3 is CASEDRRINSPLHF.